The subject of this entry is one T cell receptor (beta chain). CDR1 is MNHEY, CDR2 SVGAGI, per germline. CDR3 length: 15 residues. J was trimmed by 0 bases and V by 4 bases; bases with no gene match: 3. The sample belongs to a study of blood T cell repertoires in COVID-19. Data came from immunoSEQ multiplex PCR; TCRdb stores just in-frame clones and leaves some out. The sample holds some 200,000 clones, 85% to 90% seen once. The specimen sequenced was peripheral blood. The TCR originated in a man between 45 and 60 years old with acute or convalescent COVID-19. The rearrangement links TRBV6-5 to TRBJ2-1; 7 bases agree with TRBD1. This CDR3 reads CASSSHRGSYNEQFF. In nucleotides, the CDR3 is TGTGCCAGCAGTTCCCACAGGGGCTCCTACAATGAGCAGTTCTTC.